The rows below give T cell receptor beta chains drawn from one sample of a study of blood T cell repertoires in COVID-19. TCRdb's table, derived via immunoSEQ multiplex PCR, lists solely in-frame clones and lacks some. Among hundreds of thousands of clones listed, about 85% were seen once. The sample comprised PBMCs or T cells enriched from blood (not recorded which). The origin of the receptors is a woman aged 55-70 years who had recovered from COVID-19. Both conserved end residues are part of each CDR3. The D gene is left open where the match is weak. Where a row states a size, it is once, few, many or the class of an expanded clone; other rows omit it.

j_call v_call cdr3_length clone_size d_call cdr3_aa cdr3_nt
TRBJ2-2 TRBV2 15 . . CASSATTTNTGELFF TGTGCCAGCAGTGCGACTACAACGAACACCGGGGAGCTGTTTTTT
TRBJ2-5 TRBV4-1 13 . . CASREQGTQAQYF TGCGCCAGCAGGGAACAGGGTACTCAGGCCCAGTACTTC
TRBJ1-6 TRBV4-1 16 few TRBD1 CASSQVGTGVNSPLHF TGCGCCAGCAGCCAAGTGGGGACAGGGGTTAATTCACCCCTCCACTTT
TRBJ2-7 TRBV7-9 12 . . CASSPTSDEQYF TGTGCCAGCAGCCCTACTTCTGACGAGCAGTACTTC
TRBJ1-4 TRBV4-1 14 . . CASSHTEFNEKLFF TGCGCCAGCAGCCATACGGAGTTTAATGAAAAACTGTTTTTT
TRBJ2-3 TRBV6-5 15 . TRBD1 CASSPDRVFSDTQYF TGTGCCAGCAGCCCGGACAGGGTTTTTTCAGATACGCAGTATTTT
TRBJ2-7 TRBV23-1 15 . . CASEKGLRGGYEQYF TGCGCCAGCGAAAAAGGACTTCGAGGAGGATACGAGCAGTACTTC
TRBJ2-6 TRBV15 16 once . CATSRDLSSGANVLTF TGTGCCACCAGCAGAGATCTTTCCTCTGGGGCCAACGTCCTGACTTTC
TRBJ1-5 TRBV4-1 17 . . CASSQAGGRSRDQPQHF TGCGCCAGCAGCCAAGCTGGTGGGCGCAGTCGTGATCAGCCCCAGCATTTT
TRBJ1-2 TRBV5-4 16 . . CASSLEGARANYGYTF TGTGCCAGCAGCTTGGAAGGGGCTAGAGCTAACTATGGCTACACCTTC
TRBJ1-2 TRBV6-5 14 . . CASRNRVANYGYTF TGTGCCAGCAGGAACAGGGTGGCTAACTATGGCTACACCTTC
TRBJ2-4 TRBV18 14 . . CASSLPTGPNIQYF TGTGCCAGCTCACTACCCACAGGGCCAAACATTCAGTACTTC
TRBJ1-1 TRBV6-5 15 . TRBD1 CASRWTGGMDTEAFF TGTGCCAGCAGATGGACAGGGGGCATGGACACTGAAGCTTTCTTT
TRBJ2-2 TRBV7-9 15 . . CASSLATGFTGELFF TGTGCCAGCAGCTTAGCGACAGGTTTCACCGGGGAGCTGTTTTTT
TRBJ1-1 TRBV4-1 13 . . CASSSGGNTEAFF TGCGCCAGCAGCTCAGGTGGGAACACTGAAGCTTTCTTT
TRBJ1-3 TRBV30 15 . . CAWRGGLISGNTIYF TGTGCCTGGAGGGGAGGACTAATCTCTGGAAACACCATATATTTT
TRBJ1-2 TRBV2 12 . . CASSEGSVGYTF TGTGCCAGCAGTGAAGGGAGTGTGGGCTACACCTTC
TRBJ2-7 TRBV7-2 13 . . CASSLSQSYEQYF TGTGCCAGCAGCTTGTCACAGAGCTACGAGCAGTACTTC
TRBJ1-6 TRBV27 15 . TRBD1 CASSSRGQGYSPLHF TGTGCCAGCAGTTCTAGGGGGCAGGGGTATTCACCCCTCCACTTT
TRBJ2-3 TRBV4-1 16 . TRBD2 CASSRSGGPRQDTQYF TGCGCCAGCAGCCGTAGCGGGGGCCCTAGGCAAGATACGCAGTATTTT
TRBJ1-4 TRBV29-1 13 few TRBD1 CSVAGQGNEKLFF TGCAGCGTTGCGGGACAGGGGAATGAAAAACTGTTTTTT
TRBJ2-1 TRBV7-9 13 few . CASTLAGDGEQFF TGTGCCAGCACCCTGGCCGGGGATGGGGAGCAGTTCTTC
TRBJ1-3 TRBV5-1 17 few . CASSFGGSALSGNTIYF TGCGCCAGCAGCTTCGGGGGATCGGCTCTCTCTGGAAACACCATATATTTT
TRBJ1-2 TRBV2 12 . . CASSERDMGDTF TGTGCCAGCAGTGAAAGGGACATGGGCGACACCTTC
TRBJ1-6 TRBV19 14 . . CASTEGGGSSPLHF TGTGCCAGTACGGAGGGGGGGGGCAGCTCACCCCTCCACTTT
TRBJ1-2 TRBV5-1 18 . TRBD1 CASKRDPPGQGAGYGYTF TGCGCCAGCAAGAGGGACCCCCCCGGACAGGGGGCTGGATATGGCTACACCTTC